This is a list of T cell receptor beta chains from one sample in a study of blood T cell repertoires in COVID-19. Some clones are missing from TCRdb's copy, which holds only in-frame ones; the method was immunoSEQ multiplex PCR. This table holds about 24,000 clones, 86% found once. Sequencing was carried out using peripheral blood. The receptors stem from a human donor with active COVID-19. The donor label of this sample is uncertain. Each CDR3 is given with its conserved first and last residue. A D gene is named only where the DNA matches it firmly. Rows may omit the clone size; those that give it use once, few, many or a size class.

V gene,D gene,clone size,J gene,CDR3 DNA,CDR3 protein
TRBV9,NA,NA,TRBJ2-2,TGTGCCAGCAGCGTATTGGGACAAGACACCGGGGAGCTGTTTTTT,CASSVLGQDTGELFF
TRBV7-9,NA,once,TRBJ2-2,TGTGCCAGCAGCTTTGAGGGCGGGGAGCTGTTTTTT,CASSFEGGELFF
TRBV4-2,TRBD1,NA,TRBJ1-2,TGTGCCAGCAGCCACTCCGGGACAGGGAACTATGGCTACACCTTC,CASSHSGTGNYGYTF
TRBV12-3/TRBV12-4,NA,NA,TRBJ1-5,TGTGCCAGCACCGCGGCCTTTCAGCCCCAGCATTTT,CASTAAFQPQHF
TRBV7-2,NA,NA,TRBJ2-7,TGTGCCAGCAGCTTAGATGTCTGGGCCAGCGAGCAGTACTTC,CASSLDVWASEQYF
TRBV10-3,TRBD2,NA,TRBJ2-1,TGTGCCATCAGTGTGACTAGCGGGGGAGGGGACAATGAGCAGTTCTTC,CAISVTSGGGDNEQFF
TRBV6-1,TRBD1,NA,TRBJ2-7,TGTGCCAGCAGTGAATGGGGGACAGGAGATCGCGAGCAGTACTTC,CASSEWGTGDREQYF
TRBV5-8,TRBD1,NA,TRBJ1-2,TGTGCCAGCAGCTTGATCGCGACAGGGGCTCGTGGCTACACCTTC,CASSLIATGARGYTF
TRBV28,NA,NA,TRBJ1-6,TGTGCCAGCAGTCCCAATCTCCTGAGCTCCTATAATTCACCCCTCCACTTT,CASSPNLLSSYNSPLHF
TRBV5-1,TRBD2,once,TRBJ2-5,TGCGCCAGCAGGGTTGGGTCTAGCGGGAGCGGGGAGACCCAGTACTTC,CASRVGSSGSGETQYF
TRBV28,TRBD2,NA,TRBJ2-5,TGTGCCAGCAGGGATCCCAGCGGGACCCAAGAGACCCAGTACTTC,CASRDPSGTQETQYF
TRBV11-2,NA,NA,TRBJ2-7,TGTGCCAGCAGCGAGGGACTTTCCACTGCCTACGAGCAGTACTTC,CASSEGLSTAYEQYF
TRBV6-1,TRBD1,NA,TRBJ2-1,TGTGCCAGCAGTGAAATGGCAGGGGGAGTGGATGAGCAGTTCTTC,CASSEMAGGVDEQFF
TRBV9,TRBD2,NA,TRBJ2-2,TGTGCCAGCAGCGGGACTAGCGGGGGCCGGTGGACCGGGGAGCTGTTTTTT,CASSGTSGGRWTGELFF
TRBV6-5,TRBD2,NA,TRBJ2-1,TGTGCCAGCAGTTACGAGCTAGCGGGGACGGATGAGCAGTTCTTC,CASSYELAGTDEQFF
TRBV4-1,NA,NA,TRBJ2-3,TGCGCCAGCAGCCAAGAGGGGGTAGCGGGCACAGATACGCAGTATTTT,CASSQEGVAGTDTQYF
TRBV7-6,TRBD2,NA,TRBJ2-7,TGTGCCAGCAGCCCAGGACTAGCGAGTTCCTACGAGCAGTACTTC,CASSPGLASSYEQYF
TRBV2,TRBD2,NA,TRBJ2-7,TGTGCCAGCATTCCGGCTAGCGGCTCCTACGAGCAGTACTTC,CASIPASGSYEQYF
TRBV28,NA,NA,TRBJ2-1,TGTGCCAGCAGTTTTGCTCTAGCCCTGCAGTTCTTC,CASSFALALQFF
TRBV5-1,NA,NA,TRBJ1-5,TGCGCCAGCACGCTCCTTAAGGGACTTGTTAGCAATCAGCCCCAGCATTTT,CASTLLKGLVSNQPQHF
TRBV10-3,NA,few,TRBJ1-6,TGTGCCATCAGCGCCGACAGAGCAAATAATTCACCCCTCCACTTT,CAISADRANNSPLHF
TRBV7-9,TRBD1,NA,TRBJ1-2,TGTGCCAGCACCCCGACAGGGGTCGCCCTCTATGGCTACACCTTC,CASTPTGVALYGYTF
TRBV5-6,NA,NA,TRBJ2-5,TGTGCCAGCAGCCCACCCGGCGGGACCCAGTACTTC,CASSPPGGTQYF
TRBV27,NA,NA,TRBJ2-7,TGTGCCAGCAGCTATGGCCAGGGCTACGAGCAGTACTTC,CASSYGQGYEQYF
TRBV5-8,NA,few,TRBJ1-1,TGTGCCAGCAGCTTGGCCTGGTACTTCTACACTGAAGCTTTCTTT,CASSLAWYFYTEAFF
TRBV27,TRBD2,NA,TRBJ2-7,TGTGCCAGCAGTCTGGGTAGCGGGGGACCGGGACCCTACGAGCAGTACTTC,CASSLGSGGPGPYEQYF
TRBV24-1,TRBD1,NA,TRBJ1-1,TGTGCCACCAGTGATCGGACAGGGCACACTGAAGCTTTCTTT,CATSDRTGHTEAFF
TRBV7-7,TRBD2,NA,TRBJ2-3,TGTGCTAGCAGCTTAGCTAGCGGGGGGCTAACAGATACGCAGTATTTT,CASSLASGGLTDTQYF
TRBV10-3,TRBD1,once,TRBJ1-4,TGTGCCATCAGTGGGGGACAGGGAGATGAAAAACTGTTTTTT,CAISGGQGDEKLFF
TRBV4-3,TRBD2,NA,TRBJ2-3,TGCGCCAGCAGCCAAGGCATTGGGACTAGCGGGAGTCAGTATTTT,CASSQGIGTSGSQYF
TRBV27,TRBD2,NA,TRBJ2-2,TGTGCCAGCAGTTTTGGTAGCGGGAGGGCAAACACCGGGGAGCTGTTTTTT,CASSFGSGRANTGELFF
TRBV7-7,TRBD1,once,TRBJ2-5,TGTGCTAGCAGCACTAACAGGGGCAGGGGGCAAGAGACCCAGTACTTC,CASSTNRGRGQETQYF
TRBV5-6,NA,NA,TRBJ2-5,TGTGCCAGCAGCTTCTACAGCAACCAAGAGACCCAGTACTTC,CASSFYSNQETQYF
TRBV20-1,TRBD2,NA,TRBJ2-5,TGCAGTGCTAGTAACCTAGCGGGGGACCTCCAAGAGACCCAGTACTTC,CSASNLAGDLQETQYF
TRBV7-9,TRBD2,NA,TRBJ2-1,TGTGCCAGCAGCTGGCTACTAGCGGGGGAACACAATGAGCAGTTCTTC,CASSWLLAGEHNEQFF
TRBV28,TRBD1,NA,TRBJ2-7,TGTGCCAGCAAAGGGGCGGCCGGGACAGCCAACGAGCAGTACTTC,CASKGAAGTANEQYF
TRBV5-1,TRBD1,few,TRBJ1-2,TGCGCCAGCAGCTCGGGACAGGGGGCTGGCTATGGCTACACCTTC,CASSSGQGAGYGYTF
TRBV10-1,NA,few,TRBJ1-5,TGCGCCAGAAAAAAAGGCATTACCGGGACGGAGGGGCGGAGGCCCCAGCATTTT,CARKKGITGTEGRRPQHF
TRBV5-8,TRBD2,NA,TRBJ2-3,TGTGCCAGCAGCCTCTCGGGAGGGAGAGTAACAGATACGCAGTATTTT,CASSLSGGRVTDTQYF
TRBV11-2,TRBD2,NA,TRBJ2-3,TGTGCCAGCAGCTTAGGACTAGCGGGGTCCTCAGATACGCAGTATTTT,CASSLGLAGSSDTQYF
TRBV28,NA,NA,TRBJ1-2,TGTGCCAGCAGATTAACAGGGATCCGTGGCTACACCTTC,CASRLTGIRGYTF
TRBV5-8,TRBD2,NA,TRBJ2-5,TGTGCCAGCACCTGGAGGCTAGCGGGAGGGGCCCAGTACTTC,CASTWRLAGGAQYF
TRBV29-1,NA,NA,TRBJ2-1,TGCATCCTGAGTGGACTAAACAATGAGCAGTTCTTC,CILSGLNNEQFF
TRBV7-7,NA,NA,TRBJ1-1,TGTGCTAGCAGCCCGGGGACTGGAGCTGAAGCTTTCTTT,CASSPGTGAEAFF
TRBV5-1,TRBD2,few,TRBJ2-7,TGCGCCAGCAGCCTAGGGACTAGCGGGGGAGACGAGCAGTACTTC,CASSLGTSGGDEQYF
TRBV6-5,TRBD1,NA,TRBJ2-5,TGTGCCAGCAGGGTACAGGGGGCAGGGGAGACCCAGTACTTC,CASRVQGAGETQYF
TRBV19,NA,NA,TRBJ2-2,TGTGCCACCCGGGACAATCCGAACACCGGGGAGCTGTTTTTT,CATRDNPNTGELFF
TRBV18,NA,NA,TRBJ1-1,TGTGCCAGCTCGGACAGCCGCATGAACACTGAAGCTTTCTTT,CASSDSRMNTEAFF
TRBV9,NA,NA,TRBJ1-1,TGTGCCAGCAGCGATACAGGGTTCAACACTGAAGCTTTCTTT,CASSDTGFNTEAFF
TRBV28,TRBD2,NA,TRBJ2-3,TGTGCCAGCAGTCCGAAAGTTTTCCGGACTAGCGGGACCCATTCGAATACGCAGTATTTT,CASSPKVFRTSGTHSNTQYF
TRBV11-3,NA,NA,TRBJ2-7,TGTGCCAGCAGCTTAATGCGGGCCTCCTACGAGCAGTACTTC,CASSLMRASYEQYF
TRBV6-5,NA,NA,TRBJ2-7,TGTGCCAGCAGCCGAGAGAGGCTTTCCTACGAGCAGTACTTC,CASSRERLSYEQYF
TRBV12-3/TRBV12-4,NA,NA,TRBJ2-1,TGTGCCAGCAGTTCTACGAGGAATGAGCAGTTCTTC,CASSSTRNEQFF
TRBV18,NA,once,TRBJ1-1,TGTGCCAGCTCACCACTTGCGGAAGGCACTGAAGCTTTCTTT,CASSPLAEGTEAFF